One and the same sample provided the 5 T cell receptor beta chains below, sequenced in a study of glioma-infiltrating T cells. Using RNA template, CDR3s of TCR alpha and beta were amplified with iRepertoire arm-PCR. TCRdb analysed the multiplex PCR reads with MiXCR anew, one entry per CDR3 protein. The table has 90,000 to 110,000 distinct CDR3 sequences, about 25% seen once. Sequenced sample: glioma tissue, nonneoplastic brain tissue, or PBMCs (not recorded which). These receptors were collected from a human donor with low-grade glioma or glioblastoma, undergoing nonglioma brain surgery, or in good health (not recorded which).

This clonotype was counted ten times or more. The V call is TRBV20-1, the J call TRBJ2-7, with a tentative D call TRBD2 (5 bases). Germline lookup yields CDR1 DFQATT and CDR2 SNEGSKA (reference sequence). With 6 bases removed from V and 1 base from J, the gap between germline ends came to 13 bases. The CDR3 consists of 13 residues. The CDR3 is CSARQGGSYEQYF. CDR3 nucleotide sequence: TGCAGTGCCCGACAAGGAGGTTCCTACGAGCAGTACTTC.

The rearrangement links TRBV6-1 to TRBJ2-1; the D gene is possibly TRBD1 (6 bases). The CDR3 has 14 amino acids. Germline V CDR1 and CDR2: MNHNS, SASEGT. The germline V and J ends were trimmed by 6 bases and 8 bases, with 17 bases remaining between them. The CDR3 sequence is CASRWGNREDEQFF. The CDR3 region has the DNA TGTGCCAGCAGGTGGGGGAACAGGGAAGATGAGCAGTTCTTC.

This clonotype was seen a few times. The rearrangement uses TRBV30 and TRBJ1-3; 9 bases align to TRBD1. Trimming removed 2 bases from V and 4 bases from J; junction bases left unmatched: 6. In germline, CDR1 is GTSNPN, CDR2 SVGIG (reference sequence). The CDR3 loop spans 15 amino acids. CDR3: CAWSTGTGNGNTIYF. The CDR3 DNA is TGTGCCTGGAGTACCGGGACAGGGAACGGAAACACCATATATTTT. The whole variable domain, remainder taken from reference TRBV30 and TRBJ1-3, is SQTIHQWPATLVQPVGSPLSLECTVEGTSNPNLYWYRQAAGRGLQLLFYSVGIGQISSEVPQNLSASRPQDRQFILSSKKLLLSDSGFYLCAWSTGTGNGNTIYFGEGSWLTVV.

This clonotype was seen repeatedly, ten times or more. V is TRBV12-3 or TRBV12-4 and J is TRBJ1-3, with D perhaps matching TRBD1 (6 bases). The V end was cut by 5 bases, the J end by 4 bases, with 15 bases between. This CDR3 is 15 amino acids long. CDR3 amino acids: CASSPWPGAGNTIYF. CDR3 bases: TGTGCCAGCAGTCCGTGGCCAGGGGCCGGAAACACCATATATTTT.

This clonotype was counted many times. The chain employs TRBV4-1 and TRBJ1-2; D is uncertain. Germline CDR1 reads MGHRA; CDR2 reads YSYEKL. V lost 1 base to trimming and J lost 4 bases, with 4 bases between them. The CDR3 has 12 residues. This CDR3 is CASSQVSYGYTF. For the CDR3, the DNA is TGCGCCAGCAGCCAAGTTTCCTATGGCTACACCTTC.